This T cell receptor (beta chain) was recovered during a study of T cell changes during pregnancy in multiple sclerosis (dated by TCRdb to between 2018 and 2021). About the full investigation: The study examined how the T cell repertoire changed over the course of pregnancy in women with multiple sclerosis.

This clone was counted only a few times. Its antigen is currently not known. There are no base qualities to consult, and no much larger clone falls within one base. The library was generated by the immunoSEQ multiplex PCR assay. TCRdb holds this immuneACCESS table with in-frame rearrangements only. Some clones are missing; in checked studies, unresolved V genes explain under half, and the rest has no known cause. Here the sample has about 98,000 clones; just over 90% occur a single time. Around 2.1% of the sample goes to the ten largest clones. The CDR3 covers 13 residues, taking in both the cysteine and the phenylalanine. The kept DNA is CDR3 alone, 39 bases in frame from the first base. CDR1 and CDR2, looked up from the germline V gene, are SNHLY and FYNNEI. V drops 2 bases and J drops 5 bases, leaving 9 bases in between.

Source: peripheral blood, taken after pregnancy. The rearrangement joined TRBV2 to TRBJ1-2; TRBD1 is a weak D gene call, 6 bases matching. The clonotype was recovered from a female donor in good health, enrolled as a control in a pregnancy study. The CDR3 amino acid sequence is: CASSEPGVYGYTF. The sequenced DNA is TGTGCCAGCAGTGAACCAGGGGTTTATGGCTACACCTTC.